This entry is about one T cell receptor beta chain. Across 24 US areas, participants ranged in age from about 18 to 100 years. In assigning cohorts, the study relied on participant-reported clinical history. This specimen comes from a study of blood T cell repertoires in COVID-19. On the study more broadly: T cells, B-cell-depleted T cells, or PBMCs supplied cDNA or gDNA.

Per the original methods: Amplifying reference gene primers gave estimates of nucleated cell counts. Produced via immunoSEQ multiplex PCR; TCRdb's table is partial and in-frame only. That table gives V, J and clone size, and the DNA gave D and trimming. In the table there are about 470,000 clones, about nine tenths of which are singletons. Looked up from germline, CDR1 is LGHNA and CDR2 is YNFKEQ. This CDR3 spans 16 amino acids. V was clipped by 2 bases and J by 5 bases, with 13 bases between them. This clonotype was obtained from a young woman who had recovered from COVID-19. This chain links TRBV4-2 with TRBJ1-6; perhaps TRBD1 as D (5 bases). The sequenced sample was PBMCs or T cells enriched from blood (not recorded which). The CDR3 region is CASSQNSGRHNSPLHF. Written as DNA, the CDR3 is TGTGCCAGCAGCCAAAACTCAGGGCGTCATAATTCACCCCTCCACTTT.